The rows below give T cell receptor beta chains drawn from one sample of a study of regulatory T cells in long-lasting Graves disease. One entry per CDR3 protein results from TCRdb running MiXCR on the multiplex PCR reads. The sample yields 550,000 to 700,000 distinct CDR3 sequences, about 15% seen once. These data were likewise used in another study, on T cells in Graves' hyperthyroidism and ophthalmopathy.

This specimen consisted of peripheral blood mononuclear cells (PBMCs), obtained at new diagnosis, from a patient treated with antithyroid drugs. Source of these receptors: a man aged 18 to 29 with Graves disease. CDR3s include the opening cysteine and the closing phenylalanine or tryptophan. The order of the fields is D gene, J gene, clone size, V gene, CDR3 protein, CDR3 DNA. D genes are given only for firm matches. Clone size is given for some rows only: seen once, a few or many times, or a class if the clone is expanded.

D: NA; J: TRBJ2-3; size: once; V: TRBV5-1; CDR3: CASSLPTGTQYF; DNA: TGCGCCAGCAGCTTGCCCACGGGGACGCAGTATTTT
D: NA; J: TRBJ1-5; size: NA; V: TRBV12-3/TRBV12-4; CDR3: CASSFQQEQPQHF; DNA: TGTGCCAGCAGTTTCCAACAGGAACAGCCCCAGCATTTT
D: TRBD1; J: TRBJ1-5; size: many; V: TRBV2; CDR3: CASSEPRRYRRGPQPQHF; DNA: TGTGCCAGCAGTGAACCCCGCAGATACCGCAGGGGGCCTCAGCCCCAGCATTTT
D: TRBD2; J: TRBJ2-1; size: many; V: TRBV5-1; CDR3: CASSSGAGGSYNEQFF; DNA: TGCGCCAGCAGCTCAGGAGCGGGAGGGTCTTACAATGAGCAGTTCTTC
D: NA; J: TRBJ2-5; size: NA; V: TRBV19; CDR3: CASSKGLGETQYF; DNA: TGTGCCAGTAGTAAGGGACTTGGAGAGACCCAGTACTTC
D: NA; J: TRBJ1-5; size: NA; V: TRBV27; CDR3: CASSLWGAGNQPQHF; DNA: TGTGCCAGCAGTTTATGGGGGGCGGGCAATCAGCCCCAGCATTTT
D: NA; J: TRBJ2-3; size: many; V: TRBV20-1; CDR3: CSARDPRDLDTQYF; DNA: TGCAGTGCTAGAGATCCTAGGGATTTGGATACGCAGTATTTT
D: TRBD2; J: TRBJ2-1; size: NA; V: TRBV20-1; CDR3: CSATPGAGGYNEQFF; DNA: TGCAGTGCTACCCCCGGGGCGGGAGGTTACAATGAGCAGTTCTTC
D: NA; J: TRBJ2-5; size: NA; V: TRBV20-1; CDR3: CSARKDSSKETQYF; DNA: TGCAGTGCCAGAAAGGACAGCTCCAAAGAGACCCAGTACTTC
D: TRBD2; J: TRBJ2-2; size: NA; V: TRBV6-1; CDR3: CATIWGGSGSTGELFF; DNA: TGTGCCACCATTTGGGGGGGTAGCGGGTCCACCGGGGAGCTGTTTTTT
D: NA; J: TRBJ2-7; size: NA; V: TRBV5-6; CDR3: CASSLEGNNYEQYF; DNA: TGTGCCAGCAGCTTGGAGGGAAATAACTACGAGCAGTACTTC
D: TRBD2; J: TRBJ2-7; size: NA; V: TRBV28; CDR3: CASSLGWREGNYEQYF; DNA: TGTGCCAGCAGTTTAGGATGGCGGGAGGGCAACTACGAGCAGTACTTC
D: NA; J: TRBJ2-3; size: many; V: TRBV6-1; CDR3: CASTGTPKDTQYF; DNA: TGTGCCAGTACCGGGACCCCAAAGGATACGCAGTATTTT
D: TRBD1; J: TRBJ2-7; size: many; V: TRBV6-1; CDR3: CASSHDLDQGAMYF; DNA: TGTGCCAGCAGTCACGATTTAGACCAGGGGGCGATGTACTTC
D: NA; J: TRBJ1-1; size: NA; V: TRBV10-2; CDR3: CASSTTARIEAFF; DNA: TGCGCCAGCAGTACGACAGCCAGAATTGAAGCTTTCTTT
D: NA; J: TRBJ1-6; size: NA; V: TRBV9; CDR3: CASSVDPENSPLHF; DNA: TGTGCCAGCAGCGTAGATCCCGAAAATTCACCCCTCCACTTT
D: NA; J: TRBJ2-3; size: many; V: TRBV27; CDR3: CASSFWVAGGTDTQYF; DNA: TGTGCCAGCAGTTTCTGGGTCGCAGGGGGCACAGATACGCAGTATTTT
D: NA; J: TRBJ2-5; size: NA; V: TRBV6-1; CDR3: CASTIDEETQYF; DNA: TGTGCCAGCACGATTGACGAGGAGACCCAGTACTTC
D: NA; J: TRBJ2-7; size: NA; V: TRBV20-1; CDR3: CSARTSPYEQYF; DNA: TGCAGTGCTAGGACTAGTCCCTACGAGCAGTACTTC
D: TRBD1; J: TRBJ2-5; size: few; V: TRBV29-1; CDR3: CSVDRGQTQYF; DNA: TGCAGCGTGGACAGGGGGCAGACCCAGTACTTC
D: TRBD1; J: TRBJ1-4; size: many; V: TRBV2; CDR3: CASSQGQGREKLFF; DNA: TGTGCCAGCAGCCAGGGACAGGGTCGGGAAAAACTGTTTTTT
D: NA; J: TRBJ1-1; size: NA; V: TRBV5-1; CDR3: CASSSGGSKGTEAFF; DNA: TGCGCCAGCAGCTCGGGTGGATCAAAAGGCACTGAAGCTTTCTTT
D: NA; J: TRBJ2-1; size: many; V: TRBV9; CDR3: CASSLGHTYNEQFF; DNA: TGTGCCAGCAGCCTCGGACACACCTACAATGAGCAGTTCTTC
D: NA; J: TRBJ2-7; size: NA; V: TRBV5-1; CDR3: CASSSLTTQSGDVYEQYF; DNA: TGCGCCAGCAGCTCCCTGACTACCCAATCTGGAGATGTCTACGAGCAGTACTTC
D: NA; J: TRBJ1-1; size: NA; V: TRBV5-1; CDR3: CASSLGQILMNTEAFF; DNA: TGCGCCAGCAGCTTGGGACAGATTCTAATGAACACTGAAGCTTTCTTT
D: NA; J: TRBJ2-1; size: many; V: TRBV11-3; CDR3: CASSPNRGTRHNEQFF; DNA: TGTGCCAGCAGCCCCAATCGCGGGACAAGGCACAATGAGCAGTTCTTC
D: NA; J: TRBJ2-7; size: few; V: TRBV30; CDR3: CAWRRLGATYEQYF; DNA: TGTGCCTGGAGAAGGTTGGGGGCTACCTACGAGCAGTACTTC
D: TRBD2; J: TRBJ2-4; size: many; V: TRBV20-1; CDR3: CSAPSRAGGNIQYF; DNA: TGCAGTGCACCGAGCCGAGCGGGAGGAAACATTCAGTACTTC
D: TRBD2; J: TRBJ2-3; size: few; V: TRBV27; CDR3: CASSTPTSGRTDTQYF; DNA: TGTGCCAGCAGTACCCCGACTAGCGGGAGAACAGATACGCAGTATTTT
D: NA; J: TRBJ2-1; size: many; V: TRBV27; CDR3: CASSWTSGSNEQFF; DNA: TGTGCCAGCAGTTGGACCAGTGGGAGCAATGAGCAGTTCTTC
D: NA; J: TRBJ1-1; size: many; V: TRBV12-3/TRBV12-4; CDR3: CASSLKEGGDFF; DNA: TGTGCCAGCAGTTTAAAGGAAGGGGGTGATTTCTTT
D: NA; J: TRBJ1-6; size: few; V: TRBV3-1; CDR3: CASSQDFSPLHF; DNA: TGTGCCAGCAGCCAAGACTTCTCACCCCTCCACTTT
D: NA; J: TRBJ1-5; size: NA; V: TRBV15; CDR3: CATSRDWQASNQPQHF; DNA: TGTGCCACCAGCAGAGATTGGCAGGCGTCTAATCAGCCCCAGCATTTT
D: TRBD2; J: TRBJ2-5; size: few; V: TRBV14; CDR3: CASSKGLAGAETQYF; DNA: TGTGCCAGCAGCAAAGGACTAGCGGGAGCAGAGACCCAGTACTTC
D: TRBD1; J: TRBJ2-5; size: many; V: TRBV27; CDR3: CASSPGQAIAQYF; DNA: TGTGCCAGCAGTCCCGGACAGGCAATAGCCCAGTACTTC
D: NA; J: TRBJ2-1; size: NA; V: TRBV12-3/TRBV12-4; CDR3: CASSLMVGAYNEQFF; DNA: TGTGCCAGCAGTTTAATGGTCGGGGCCTACAATGAGCAGTTCTTC
D: NA; J: TRBJ2-7; size: many; V: TRBV12-3/TRBV12-4; CDR3: CASWGDSYEQYF; DNA: TGTGCCAGCTGGGGGGACTCCTACGAGCAGTACTTC
D: NA; J: TRBJ2-7; size: NA; V: TRBV5-1; CDR3: CASSTAGGSSYEQYF; DNA: TGCGCCAGCAGCACCGCGGGCGGGTCGTCCTACGAGCAGTACTTC
D: TRBD2; J: TRBJ2-1; size: few; V: TRBV9; CDR3: CASSALGTSGSFRSYNEQFF; DNA: TGTGCCAGCAGCGCCCTAGGGACTAGCGGGAGTTTTAGATCCTACAATGAGCAGTTCTTC
D: TRBD2; J: TRBJ2-1; size: few; V: TRBV28; CDR3: CASSHSGAAYEQFF; DNA: TGTGCCAGCAGCCACAGCGGGGCGGCCTATGAGCAGTTCTTC
D: TRBD2; J: TRBJ2-1; size: NA; V: TRBV9; CDR3: CASSVGPSSGNNEQFF; DNA: TGTGCCAGCAGCGTAGGCCCTAGTAGCGGGAACAATGAGCAGTTCTTC
D: NA; J: TRBJ2-1; size: few; V: TRBV25-1; CDR3: CASSVGLTNEQFF; DNA: TGTGCCAGCAGTGTCGGCCTTACCAATGAGCAGTTCTTC
D: NA; J: TRBJ2-3; size: few; V: TRBV20-1; CDR3: CSASRSRASTDTQYF; DNA: TGCAGTGCTAGTAGGTCCAGGGCTAGCACAGATACGCAGTATTTT
D: NA; J: TRBJ1-2; size: many; V: TRBV12-3/TRBV12-4; CDR3: CASSFVSTDYTF; DNA: TGTGCCAGCAGTTTCGTATCAACAGACTACACCTTC
D: NA; J: TRBJ1-5; size: NA; V: TRBV6-4; CDR3: CASRAGTAYSNQPQHF; DNA: TGTGCCAGCAGAGCCGGGACCGCGTATAGCAATCAGCCCCAGCATTTT
D: TRBD1; J: TRBJ1-5; size: NA; V: TRBV7-2; CDR3: CASSFSKDRGRMAQHF; DNA: TGTGCCAGCAGCTTCTCCAAGGACAGGGGCCGCATGGCCCAGCATTTT
D: TRBD1; J: TRBJ1-1; size: many; V: TRBV7-2; CDR3: CASSLNFVGTATEAFF; DNA: TGTGCCAGCAGCTTAAACTTTGTCGGGACAGCAACTGAAGCTTTCTTT